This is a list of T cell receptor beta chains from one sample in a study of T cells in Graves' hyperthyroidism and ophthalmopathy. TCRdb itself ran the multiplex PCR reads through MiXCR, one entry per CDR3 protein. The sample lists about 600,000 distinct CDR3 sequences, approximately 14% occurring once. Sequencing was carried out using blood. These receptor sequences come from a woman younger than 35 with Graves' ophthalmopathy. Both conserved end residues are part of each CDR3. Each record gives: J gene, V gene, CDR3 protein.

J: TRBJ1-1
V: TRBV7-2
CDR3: CASSLLGRGTEAFF

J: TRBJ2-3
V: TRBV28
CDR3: CASSPPPGQSTDTQYF

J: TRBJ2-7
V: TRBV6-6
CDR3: CASSYSNRVYYEQYF

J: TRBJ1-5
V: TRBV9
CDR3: CASSVGAEDYQPQHF

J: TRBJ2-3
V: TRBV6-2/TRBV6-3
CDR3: CASSYSRSVVGTDTQYF

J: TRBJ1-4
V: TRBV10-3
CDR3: CAISETGHTNEKLFF

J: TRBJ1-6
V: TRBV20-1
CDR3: CSALTGGRTYNSPLHF

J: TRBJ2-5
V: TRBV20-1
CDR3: CSALGQDQETQYF

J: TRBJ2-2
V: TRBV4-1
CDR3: CASSQRGLPTGELFF

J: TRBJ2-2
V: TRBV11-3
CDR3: CASSLGRMTGELFF

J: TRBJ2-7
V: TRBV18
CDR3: CASSPPGPSGYEQYF

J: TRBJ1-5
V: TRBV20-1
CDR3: CSARVGVGQPQHF

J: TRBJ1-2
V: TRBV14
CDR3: CASRRTGLNYGYTF

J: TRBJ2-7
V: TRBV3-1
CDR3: CASSQNYEQYF

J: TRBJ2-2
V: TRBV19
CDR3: CASSILWRLADYTGELFF

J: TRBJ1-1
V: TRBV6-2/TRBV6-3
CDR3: CASRSLPYLNTEAFF

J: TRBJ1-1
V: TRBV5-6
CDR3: CASRDRGLNTEAFF

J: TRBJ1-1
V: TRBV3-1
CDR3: CASRKTDLNTEAFF

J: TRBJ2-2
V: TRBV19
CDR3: CASSGGLALTGELFF

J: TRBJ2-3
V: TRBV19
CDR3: CASKYGGSSTDTQYF

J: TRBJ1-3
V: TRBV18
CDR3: CASSPTGTRNTIYF

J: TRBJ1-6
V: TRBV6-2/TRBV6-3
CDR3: CASSPRGGASSYNSPLHF

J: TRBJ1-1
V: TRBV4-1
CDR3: CASLGSTGQAFF

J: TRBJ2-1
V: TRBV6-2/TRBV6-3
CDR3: CASSYHGPNEQFF

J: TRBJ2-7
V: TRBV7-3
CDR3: CASAGGRDYEQYF

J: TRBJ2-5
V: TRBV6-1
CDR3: CASSEEGGGRWWVQYF

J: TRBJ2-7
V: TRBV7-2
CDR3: CASSRLAGGNEQCF

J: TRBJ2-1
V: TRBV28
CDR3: CASNRYNEQFF

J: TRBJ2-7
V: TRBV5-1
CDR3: CASSLITRDRGSYEQYF

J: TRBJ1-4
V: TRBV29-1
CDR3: CSVEGPRGRGEKLFF

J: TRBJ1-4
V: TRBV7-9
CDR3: CASSLGPGQGPESEKLFF

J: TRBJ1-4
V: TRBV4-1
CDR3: CASSQVDRRDEKLFF

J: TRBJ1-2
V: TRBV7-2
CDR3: CASSTIRDRDGYTF

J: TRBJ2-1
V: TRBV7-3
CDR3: CASSLTVGVGTGNEQFF

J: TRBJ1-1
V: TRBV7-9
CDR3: CASSFPRQATEAFF

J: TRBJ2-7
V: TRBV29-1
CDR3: CSVEQGVGEQYF

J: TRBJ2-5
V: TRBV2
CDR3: CARQIQETQYF

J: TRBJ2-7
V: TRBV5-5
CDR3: CASSLTGGVHEQYF

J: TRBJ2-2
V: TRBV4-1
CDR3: CASSHLPAVFTGELFF

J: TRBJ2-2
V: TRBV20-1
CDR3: CSASPGSAGGELFF

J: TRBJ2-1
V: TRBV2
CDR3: CASSAKTSGTPRGQFF

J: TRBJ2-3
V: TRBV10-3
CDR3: CAISGGLDTDTQYF

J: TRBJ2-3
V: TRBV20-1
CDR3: CSARDPSTDTQYF

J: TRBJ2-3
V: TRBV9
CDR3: CASSVEGGSSTDTQYF

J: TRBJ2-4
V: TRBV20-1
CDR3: CSVRARTSGDIQYF

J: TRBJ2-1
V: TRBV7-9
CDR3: CASSLGAGNNEQFF

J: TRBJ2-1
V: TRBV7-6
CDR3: CASSLVGLPFNEQFF

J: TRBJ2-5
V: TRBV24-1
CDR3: CATSDLGSGRETQYF